One sample yielded the 16 T cell receptor beta chains listed below, sequenced in a study of vaccination effects on CD4 cells after COVID-19. Libraries were prepared by immunoSEQ multiplex PCR; TCRdb keeps only in-frame clonotypes and omits some of them. The table shows tens of thousands of clones, with approximately 75% occurring only once. These receptors have no known antigen. ViraFEST assay sequencing came after antigen-specific CD4+ T cells were expanded with viral peptide pools. With around ten days of culture completed, CD4+ T cells were isolated. Negative nucleocapsid antibody tests before and after vaccination confirmed no previous SARS-CoV-2 infection. The specimen was CD4+ T cells from PBMCs cultured with HCoV-NL63 spike peptides, collected before COVID-19 vaccination. The receptors originated from a human donor who received a COVID-19 vaccine.

This chain connects TRBV12-5 to TRBJ2-5, with 7 bases aligning to TRBD1. The V gene's germline CDR1 is LGHNT and CDR2 FRNRAP. With V trimmed by 1 base and J by 2 bases, 7 bases remained unmatched. The CDR3 is 16 amino acids. Here the CDR3 DNA reads TGTGCTAGTGGTTTGGCGGACAGGCGGAAGCAAGAGACCCAGTACTTC. Translated: CASGLADRRKQETQYF.

This clone showed up just once. The chain has TRBV2 and TRBJ2-2, with 9 bases fitting TRBD1. The CDR3 spans 13 residues. Germline V gene data show CDR1 as SNHLY and CDR2 as FYNNEI. Trimming took 8 bases from V and 4 from J; bases not matched to a gene: 2. The CDR3: CASGTGLTGELFF. CDR3 nucleotide sequence: TGTGCCAGCGGGACAGGGCTCACCGGGGAGCTGTTTTTT.

The chain links TRBV7-2 to TRBJ2-2, with TRBD1 identical over 7 bases. Germline assignment: CDR1 SGHTA and CDR2 FQGNSA. V lost 5 bases and J lost 5; bases outside the gene matches: 8. CDR3 length: 15 amino acids. The CDR3 protein is CASSKQQGFTGELFF. The CDR3 coding sequence is TGTGCCAGCAGCAAGCAACAGGGGTTTACCGGGGAGCTGTTTTTT.

This clone was observed a single time. The V gene is TRBV5-6, the J gene TRBJ1-2, with TRBD1 matching 7 bases. With V trimmed by 3 bases and J by 2 bases, 4 bases remained unmatched. Germline values: CDR1 SGHDT, CDR2 YYEEEE. The CDR3 spans 14 residues. This chain's CDR3 is CASSSGTVNYGYTF. As DNA, the CDR3 is TGTGCCAGCAGCTCCGGGACAGTCAACTATGGCTACACCTTC.

This clone was detected only once. The V gene is TRBV19, the J gene TRBJ1-2; maybe TRBD1 (5 bases). The V gene's germline CDR1 is LNHDA and CDR2 SQIVND (reference sequence). CDR3 length: 14 residues. V was cut by 8 bases and J by 5 bases, with 18 bases left in between. The CDR3 here is CASRPPGDGYGYTF. CDR3 bases: TGTGCCAGTCGACCGCCGGGGGACGGGTATGGCTACACCTTC.

The chain carries TRBV5-1 and TRBJ1-6; possible D gene TRBD1, 6 bases. V was pared by 5 bases and J by 8 bases, with 17 bases between. The CDR3 spans 15 residues. Germline V lookup: CDR1 SGHRS, CDR2 YFSETQ. The CDR3 DNA reads as TGCGCCAGCAGTAAAGGACAGCCTGGAGATTCACCCCTCCACTTT. This translates into CASSKGQPGDSPLHF.

The V and J genes are TRBV5-3 and TRBJ2-7, with 9 positions matching TRBD1. TRBV5-3 carries the ORF label, with uncertain function. The CDR3 contains 13 residues. With 2 bases clipped from V and 6 bases from J, the junction kept 3 bases outside the gene matches. In DNA form, the CDR3 reads TGTGCCAGAAGCTTCGACAGGGGGGGCGAGCAGTACGTC. Translating it yields CARSFDRGGEQYV.

This clone has just one count. The J gene is TRBJ1-4, the V gene TRBV11-3; TRBD1 agrees at 8 bases. CDR3 length equals 17 residues. Germline V gene sequence: CDR1 SGHNT, CDR2 YENEEA. The V gene end was trimmed by 4 bases and the J gene end by 0 bases; junction bases not matched to a gene: 7. CDR3 protein: CASSCTGGDSTNEKLFF. CDR3 nucleotides: TGTGCCAGCAGCTGTACAGGGGGGGATTCAACTAATGAAAAACTGTTTTTT.

The rearrangement links TRBV10-1 to TRBJ2-3; D call uncertain. V gave up 4 bases and J gave up 2 bases, with 1 base separating them. The CDR3 is 11 residues long. The germline V gene has CDR1 WNHNN and CDR2 SYGVQD (reference sequence). The CDR3 loop is CASSVTDTQYF. CDR3 nucleotide sequence: TGCGCCAGCAGTGTCACAGATACGCAGTATTTT.

The chain joins TRBV30 to TRBJ2-2; 7 bases map to TRBD1. Germline V gene lookup returns CDR1 GTSNPN and CDR2 SVGIG (reference sequence). The CDR3 consists of 14 residues. The V gene end was trimmed by 3 bases and the J gene end by 0 bases; junction bases not matched to a gene: 1. CDR3: CAWSGTANTGELFF. The CDR3 region has the DNA TGTGCCTGGAGCGGGACAGCGAACACCGGGGAGCTGTTTTTT.

The chain links TRBV5-1 to TRBJ2-5; TRBD1 matches at 7 bases. The CDR3 loop spans 16 amino acids. Germline trimming cut 1 base from V and 1 base from J; bases unmatched to any gene: 7. Germline assignment: CDR1 SGHRS and CDR2 YFSETQ. The CDR3 DNA reads as TGCGCCAGCAGCTTGACCTTACAGGGGAGCCAAGAGACCCAGTACTTC. It codes for CASSLTLQGSQETQYF.

This chain connects TRBV5-8 to TRBJ1-1; 9 nucleotides match TRBD1. The CDR3 totals 18 residues. Germline lookup yields CDR1 SGHTS and CDR2 YDEGEE. V gave up 4 bases and J gave up 4 bases; unmatched junction bases: 17. The CDR3 DNA reads as TGTGCCAGCAGCCTGAGGGTACACAGGGGGCAAGGTACCACTGAAGCTTTCTTT. It specifies CASSLRVHRGQGTTEAFF. The complete variable domain, with remaining parts taken from reference TRBV5-8 and TRBJ1-1, reads EAGVTQSPTHLIKTRGQQATLRCSPISGHTSVYWYQQALGLGLQFLLWYDEGEERNRGNFPPRFSGRQFPNYSSELNVNALELEDSALYLCASSLRVHRGQGTTEAFFGQGTRLTVV.

The chain couples TRBV15 to TRBJ2-3; D is uncertain. V was shortened by 1 base and J by 6 bases, with 8 bases between the two germline ends. CDR3 length: 13 amino acids. Germline loops: CDR1 LNHNV, CDR2 YYDKDF (reference sequence). This CDR3 is CATSRGTPDTQYF. CDR3 sequence (DNA): TGTGCCACCAGCAGAGGTACTCCGGATACGCAGTATTTT.

V gene TRBV7-9 combines with J gene TRBJ1-2; tentative D call: TRBD1 (5 bases). V was pared by 1 base and J by 4 bases, with 7 bases between. This CDR3 is built from 13 residues. CDR1 is SEHNR and CDR2 is FQNEAQ in the germline V gene (reference sequence). The CDR3 is CASSLGGTYGYTF. In DNA, the CDR3 is TGTGCCAGCAGCTTAGGAGGGACCTATGGCTACACCTTC.

Only a few counts were recorded for this clone. The chain recombines TRBV5-5 with TRBJ2-7; tentatively, D is TRBD1 or TRBD2 (6 bases each). The CDR3 is 13 amino acids. The germline gives CDR1 SGHKS, CDR2 YYEKEE (reference sequence). The germline V and J ends were trimmed by 1 base and 6 bases, with 11 bases remaining between them. For the CDR3, the DNA is TGTGCCAGCAGCTTGTATGAGGGGGGCGAGCAGTACGTC. Amino acids: CASSLYEGGEQYV.

This clone was seen once. V is TRBV18 and J is TRBJ2-5; D unresolved. Germline V gene sequence: CDR1 KGHSH, CDR2 LQKENI. Trimming removed 1 base at V and 3 bases at J, with 9 bases between. This CDR3 has 14 amino acids. CDR3 bases: TGTGCCAGCTCACCACAAGGGTGGGAAGAGACCCAGTACTTC. This sequence encodes CASSPQGWEETQYF.